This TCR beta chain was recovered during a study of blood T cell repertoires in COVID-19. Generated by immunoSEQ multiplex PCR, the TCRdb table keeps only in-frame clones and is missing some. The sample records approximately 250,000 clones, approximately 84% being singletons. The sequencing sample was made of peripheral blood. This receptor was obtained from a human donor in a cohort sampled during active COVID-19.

The CDR3 protein is CASSRQGLEQYF. The CDR3 bases are TGTGCCAGCAGTCGACAGGGTTTGGAGCAGTACTTC. The chain uses TRBV12-3 or TRBV12-4 and TRBJ2-7; 7 bases match TRBD1. The CDR3 length is 12 residues. Trimming took 5 bases from V and 7 from J; bases not matched to a gene: 5.